This T cell receptor beta chain was found in a study of blood T cell repertoires in COVID-19. The overall study: The cDNA or gDNA used as material had been derived from T cells, B-cell-depleted T cells, or PBMCs.

Authors' data handling: Counts of nucleated cells, estimated from reference gene primer amplification, were obtained. Profiled with immunoSEQ multiplex PCR; TCRdb holds only in-frame clones, not every one. D and trimming come from the DNA, and the V and J calls and clone size come from that table. The data contain approximately 220,000 clones, roughly 90% of them singletons. Clinical history reported by participants formed the basis on which cohorts were assigned. V dropped 5 bases and J dropped 4; count of bases not matched to a gene: 9. The CDR3 has 16 residues. CDR1 is SGHTA, CDR2 FQGNSA, per germline.

The chain couples TRBV7-2 to TRBJ2-1; 9 nucleotides match TRBD1. The source material was PBMCs or T cells enriched from blood (not recorded which). The receptor's source is a woman in her 30s with acute COVID-19. Written as DNA, the CDR3 is TGTGCCAGCAGCCCCGGATGGGACAGGGCTTACAATGAGCAGTTCTTC. This codes for CASSPGWDRAYNEQFF.